The next 26 T cell receptor beta chains were all read from a single sample in a study of CD8 T cell repertoires and HIV-1 epitope variants. No antigen has been identified for these receptors. Method: immunoSEQ multiplex PCR; TCRdb's copy keeps in-frame clones and lacks some. Of just under 5,500 clones detected, around 67% appear once; the ten largest clones hold around 40%. Material: cultured CD8+ T cells derived from PBMCs. The source of these receptors is a male donor with HIV.

The V and J genes are TRBV7-9 and TRBJ2-5; D gene uncertain. The CDR3 has 11 residues. Germline CDR1 SEHNR, CDR2 FQNEAQ (reference sequence). The V end lost 4 bases, the J end lost 5 bases, and 5 bases lay between the germline ends. CDR3 loop: CASSWDETQYF. In nucleotides, the CDR3 is TGTGCCAGCAGCTGGGATGAGACCCAGTACTTC.

The chain recombines TRBV9 with TRBJ2-7, with D perhaps given as TRBD1 or TRBD2 (5 bases each). CDR3 length: 15 amino acids. CDR1 SGDLS and CDR2 YYNGEE come from the germline V gene. Trimming took off 0 bases at V and 3 bases at J, with 13 bases between the two ends. The CDR3 region has the DNA TGTGCCAGCAGCGTAGACCGGGACGGATACTACGAGCAGTACTTC. Translated: CASSVDRDGYYEQYF.

This chain uses TRBV7-9 with TRBJ1-6; D not certain. This CDR3 contains 14 residues. Germline CDR1 and CDR2: SEHNR and FQNEAQ (reference sequence). V lost 1 base, J lost 7 bases, and 8 bases lay in between. CDR3 sequence: CASSLVGKNSPLHF. CDR3 DNA sequence: TGTGCCAGCAGCTTAGTAGGCAAGAATTCACCCCTCCACTTT.

The chain links TRBV28 to TRBJ1-1; D is unclear. This CDR3 has 14 amino acids. Trimming removed 3 bases from V and 0 bases from J, with 8 bases in between. Per the germline V gene, CDR1 is MDHEN and CDR2 is SYDVKM. CDR3 protein: CASSFLRMNTEAFF. CDR3 nucleotide sequence: TGTGCCAGCAGTTTTCTTAGGATGAACACTGAAGCTTTCTTT.

V and J are TRBV9 and TRBJ1-6; D call uncertain. The CDR3 contains 16 residues. Germline lookup yields CDR1 SGDLS and CDR2 YYNGEE. With 3 bases removed from V and 0 bases from J, the gap between germline ends came to 10 bases. CDR3 amino acids: CASSAFQSSYNSPLHF. The CDR3 coding sequence is TGTGCCAGCAGCGCGTTCCAGAGCTCCTATAATTCACCCCTCCACTTT.

The chain links TRBV5-1 to TRBJ2-5, with D uncertain. The ends were cut back, 2 bases at V and 1 base at J, with 12 bases in the middle. CDR1 and CDR2 (germline): SGHRS, YFSETQ. The CDR3 is 15 amino acids. Here the CDR3 DNA reads TGCGCCAGCAGCTTCGAGGCGGCAGGCCAAGAGACCCAGTACTTC. It translates to CASSFEAAGQETQYF. The full variable domain, rest sourced from reference TRBV5-1 and TRBJ2-5, is KAGVTQTPRYLIKTRGQQVTLSCSPISGHRSVSWYQQTPGQGLQFLFEYFSETQRNKGNFPGRFSGRQFSNSRSEMNVSTLELGDSALYLCASSFEAAGQETQYFGPGTRLLVL.

This clone came up a few times. The CDR3, as DNA: TGTGCCATCAGTGACGGGAGGGGCCGAGGCAGTCAGCCCCAGCATTTT. Protein product: CAISDGRGRGSQPQHF. The V and J genes are TRBV10-3 and TRBJ1-5; perhaps TRBD1 as D (5 bases). The CDR3 extends over 16 amino acids. Trimming removed 3 bases from V and 6 bases from J, with 18 bases in between. Looked up from germline, CDR1 is ENHRY and CDR2 is SYGVKD.

The chain joins TRBV5-4 to TRBJ2-1, with 7 bases lining up with TRBD2. V lost 1 base and J lost 10; bases outside the gene matches: 2. This CDR3 has 12 amino acids. Looked up from germline, CDR1 is SGHNT and CDR2 is YYREEE (reference sequence). CDR3 loop: CASSLLAAEQFF. Here the CDR3 DNA reads TGTGCCAGCAGCTTGCTAGCGGCAGAGCAGTTCTTC.

V is TRBV6-5 and J is TRBJ1-5; D may be TRBD1 (6 bases). The length of the CDR3 is 16 residues. The germline V gene encodes CDR1 MNHEY and CDR2 SVGAGI. Trimming left V 0 bases short and J 2 bases short, with 11 bases between. The CDR3 DNA reads as TGTGCCAGCAGTTACTCGGCGGGGGCGGGCAATCAGCCCCAGCATTTT. This encodes CASSYSAGAGNQPQHF.

The chain recombines TRBV7-2 with TRBJ1-1; maybe TRBD1 (6 bases). Germline-derived CDR1 and CDR2 are SGHTA and FQGNSA. V lost 2 bases to trimming and J lost 3 bases, with 19 bases between them. The CDR3 covers 17 residues. The CDR3 DNA reads TGTGCCAGCAGCTTACACGGTCCGGGGGCGGGTGACACTGAAGCTTTCTTT. Amino acids: CASSLHGPGAGDTEAFF.

This sequence joins TRBV7-9 and TRBJ2-5; the D is unclear. Looked up from germline, CDR1 is SEHNR and CDR2 is FQNEAQ (reference sequence). Trimming cost V 1 base and J 0 bases, with 9 bases left between them. The CDR3 length is 15 residues. The CDR3 region is CASSLGGSYQETQYF. The CDR3 nucleotides are TGTGCCAGCAGCTTAGGTGGCAGCTACCAAGAGACCCAGTACTTC.

The chain carries TRBV10-2 and TRBJ2-3; the D gene is possibly TRBD2 (5 bases). Germline values: CDR1 WSHSY, CDR2 SAAADI. V shed 3 bases and J shed 0 bases, with 7 bases lying between them. CDR3 length equals 14 residues. The CDR3 DNA sequence: TGCGCCAGCAGTGAAATAGCGAGCACAGATACGCAGTATTTT. This encodes CASSEIASTDTQYF.

The chain carries TRBV28 and TRBJ2-7, with 12 nucleotides matching TRBD2. Trimming cost V 3 bases and J 3 bases; bases outside gene matches: 6. Germline-derived CDR1 and CDR2 are MDHEN and SYDVKM. There are 16 residues in the CDR3. The CDR3 coding sequence is TGTGCCAGCAGTTTCGACCCGGGACTAGCGGGCTACGAGCAGTACTTC. It is translated as CASSFDPGLAGYEQYF.

V and J are TRBV5-1 and TRBJ2-7; D is possibly TRBD1 (5 bases). V was pared by 0 bases and J by 2 bases, with 12 bases between. The germline CDR1 and CDR2 sequences are SGHRS and YFSETQ. CDR3 length: 15 residues. CDR3 region: CASSLESTGAYEQYF. The CDR3 region has the DNA TGCGCCAGCAGCTTGGAATCTACAGGAGCCTACGAGCAGTACTTC.

In nucleotides, the CDR3 is TGTGCCAGCAGCTTGGTATCAGCGGGCGGGGAGCTGTTTTTT. It translates to CASSLVSAGGELFF. The rearrangement uses TRBV7-2 and TRBJ2-2, with TRBD2 as a possible D gene (6 bases). In germline, CDR1 is SGHTA, CDR2 FQGNSA. V lost 3 bases and J 7 bases, leaving 12 bases between the germline ends. The CDR3 sequence is 14 residues long.

The genes are TRBV7-9 and TRBJ1-2; D is perhaps TRBD1 (6 bases). In germline, CDR1 is SEHNR, CDR2 FQNEAQ (reference sequence). The CDR3 has 13 residues. V was shortened by 5 bases and J by 4 bases, with 11 bases between the two germline ends. CDR3 nucleotide sequence: TGTGCCAGCAGCCCGACAGGTAGCTATGGCTACACCTTC. Its translation: CASSPTGSYGYTF.

CDR3 nucleotide sequence: TGTGCCAGCAGCTTAACCTCAGGGACTTTCGCCTACGAGCAGTACTTC. Encoded protein: CASSLTSGTFAYEQYF. The V and J genes are TRBV13 and TRBJ2-7; TRBD2 is a possible D gene (6 bases). V was clipped by 2 bases and J by 2 bases, with 16 bases between them. The CDR3 has 16 residues. CDR1 and CDR2 from the germline V gene are PRHDT and FYEKMQ (reference sequence).

The CDR3 region is CASSAYRGLGGNTIYF. CDR3 DNA: TGTGCCAGCAGTGCATACAGGGGGCTTGGTGGAAACACCATATATTTT. The V gene is TRBV6-1, the J gene TRBJ1-3; 9 nucleotides align to TRBD1. The CDR3 spans 16 residues. V shed 4 bases and J 3 bases; nucleotides not matched to a gene: 7. Per the germline V gene, CDR1 is MNHNS and CDR2 is SASEGT.

This clone was seen only a few times. The genes are TRBV19 and TRBJ2-7; no reliable D call. The ends were cut back, 11 bases at V and 4 bases at J, with 15 bases in the middle. The germline gives CDR1 LNHDA, CDR2 SQIVND (reference sequence). The CDR3 consists of 12 residues. In DNA form, the CDR3 reads TGTGCCGCTTCGGACGGATCTTACGAGCAGTACTTC. Amino acid sequence: CAASDGSYEQYF.

V gene TRBV27 combines with J gene TRBJ2-1; no definite D call. This CDR3 spans 13 amino acids. Germline-derived CDR1 and CDR2 are MNHEY and SMNVEV (reference sequence). V was clipped by 4 bases and J by 8 bases, with 12 bases between them. The CDR3 region has the DNA TGTGCCAGCAGTTATTCGGCGCGGTATGAGCAGTTCTTC. Translating gives CASSYSARYEQFF.

V gene TRBV7-9 combines with J gene TRBJ1-4; TRBD1 matches 9 bases. Germline assignment: CDR1 SEHNR and CDR2 FQNEAQ (reference sequence). CDR3 length: 15 residues. V was clipped by 5 bases and J by 8 bases; unmatched bases: 9. CDR3 in DNA: TGTGCCAGCAGCGGAGAACAGGGGGCGAGAGAAAAACTGTTTTTT. Translated: CASSGEQGAREKLFF.

V is TRBV5-8 and J is TRBJ2-2, with a possible D match to TRBD2 (5 bases). This CDR3 spans 14 amino acids. Germline V gene sequence: CDR1 SGHTS, CDR2 YDEGEE. V was pared by 7 bases and J by 7 bases, with 17 bases between. The CDR3 sequence: CASAVYSAGGELFF. CDR3 DNA: TGTGCCAGCGCGGTATATAGCGCAGGCGGGGAGCTGTTTTTT.

In this sample, this clone is large. The chain joins TRBV27 to TRBJ2-7; maybe TRBD2 (6 bases). The CDR3 has 16 amino acids. V was shortened by 6 bases and J by 2 bases, with 20 bases between the two germline ends. Germline values: CDR1 MNHEY, CDR2 SMNVEV (reference sequence). The CDR3 nucleotides are TGTGCCAGCAGCTTAACCTCAGGGACTTTCGCCTACGAGCAGTACTTC. Translating gives CASSLTSGTFAYEQYF.

The rearrangement uses TRBV27 and TRBJ2-7; TRBD1 agrees at 7 bases. Germline assignment: CDR1 MNHEY and CDR2 SMNVEV (reference sequence). The J segment lost 3 bases and the V segment lost 6 bases, leaving 8 bases of the junction unmatched. The CDR3 has 14 residues. Here the CDR3 reads CASRWDDRDYEQYF. The CDR3 coding sequence is TGTGCCAGCAGGTGGGACGACAGGGACTACGAGCAGTACTTC.

The genes are TRBV11-2 and TRBJ2-7; D remains ambiguous. The length of the CDR3 is 13 residues. Trimming stripped 1 base from V and 4 bases from J, with 8 bases between. Per the germline V gene, CDR1 is SGHAT and CDR2 is FQNNGV. Here the CDR3 DNA reads TGTGCCAGCAGCTTAGTTGGCAGTTACGAGCAGTACTTC. Protein sequence: CASSLVGSYEQYF.

The chain joins TRBV5-8 to TRBJ1-2; D remains ambiguous. Germline V lookup: CDR1 SGHTS, CDR2 YDEGEE. The CDR3 extends over 15 amino acids. V was pared by 4 bases and J by 0 bases, with 13 bases between. The CDR3 protein is CASSRRDLANYGYTF. The CDR3, as DNA: TGTGCCAGCAGCCGGCGGGATCTAGCTAACTATGGCTACACCTTC.